These T cell receptor beta chains were read from a single sample in a study of blood T cell repertoires in COVID-19. Libraries were prepared by immunoSEQ multiplex PCR; TCRdb keeps only in-frame clonotypes and omits some of them. The sample lists about 410,000 clones, 86% occurring once. The material sequenced was peripheral blood. The receptors were sampled from a woman in her twenties or thirties with active or convalescent COVID-19. Both conserved end residues are part of each CDR3. D genes are given only for firm matches. Expanded clones are given a class, and other clones once, few, many or no size at all.

CDR3 length,D gene,J gene,clone size,V gene,CDR3 DNA,CDR3 protein
15,NA,TRBJ1-1,few,TRBV6-5,TGTGCCAGCATCGCAGGGGAAATGACGAGCACTGAAGCTTTCTTT,CASIAGEMTSTEAFF
13,NA,TRBJ2-2,many,TRBV10-1,TGCGCCAGCGGTTTAACAGGGACCGGGGAGCTGTTTTTT,CASGLTGTGELFF
15,NA,TRBJ2-5,NA,TRBV6-5,TGTGCCAGCAGTTACGCTGGCTTCCAAAAAGAGACCCAGTACTTC,CASSYAGFQKETQYF
14,NA,TRBJ1-2,NA,TRBV29-1,TGCAGCGTTGCAACCGACAGCACGGGCTATGGCTACACCTTC,CSVATDSTGYGYTF
15,TRBD2,TRBJ2-5,NA,TRBV7-7,TGTGCCAGCAGCCCCCGGACTAGCGGGAGGGAGACCCAGTACTTC,CASSPRTSGRETQYF
14,NA,TRBJ1-3,NA,TRBV19,TGTGCCAGTAGTATCACGGGCTCTGGAAACACCATATATTTT,CASSITGSGNTIYF
13,TRBD1,TRBJ2-7,NA,TRBV11-3,TGTGCCAGCAGCTCCCGGGACAGCTACGAGCAGTACTTC,CASSSRDSYEQYF
17,TRBD1,TRBJ2-5,NA,TRBV4-1,TGCGCCAGCAGCCACCGGACAGGGGGCTATTTAGCAGAGACCCAGTACTTC,CASSHRTGGYLAETQYF
15,NA,TRBJ1-1,NA,TRBV2,TGTGCCAGCAGTGATAGGGTAGGGGCAGGGACTGAAGCTTTCTTT,CASSDRVGAGTEAFF
14,NA,TRBJ1-6,NA,TRBV2,TGTGCCAGCAGGAGCCCGGACCGGGACACGCCCCTCCACTTT,CASRSPDRDTPLHF
13,NA,TRBJ1-1,NA,TRBV29-1,TGCAGCGGTCAAGGGGCCCAGAACACTGAAGCTTTCTTT,CSGQGAQNTEAFF
13,NA,TRBJ1-1,once,TRBV27,TGTGCCAGCAGTTTAATCCCGGACTCGGAAGCTTTCTTT,CASSLIPDSEAFF
16,TRBD2,TRBJ2-7,once,TRBV2,TGTGCCAGCAGTGAGGGGTGGGAGGGGACCTCCTACGAGCAGTACTTC,CASSEGWEGTSYEQYF
13,NA,TRBJ1-2,NA,TRBV14,TGTGCCAGCAGCAGAAACAGTGGTCCTGGCTACACCTTC,CASSRNSGPGYTF
15,NA,TRBJ1-1,NA,TRBV6-5,TGTGCCAGCAGTTACGTCCCAGGGTCGGACACTGAAGCTTTCTTT,CASSYVPGSDTEAFF
14,TRBD2,TRBJ2-7,NA,TRBV5-6,TGTGCCAGCAGCCCTTATAGCGGGGGGTACGAGCAGTACTTC,CASSPYSGGYEQYF
14,NA,TRBJ2-1,NA,TRBV15,TGTGCCACCAGCAGAGAATCCCCGGGTAGCCTTCAGTTCTTC,CATSRESPGSLQFF
13,NA,TRBJ1-1,NA,TRBV9,TGTGCCAGCAGCTCCCGTAACACCACTGAAGCTTTCTTT,CASSSRNTTEAFF
14,TRBD1,TRBJ2-5,NA,TRBV2,TGTGCCAGCAGTAAATTGACAGGGGGGGAGACCCAGTACTTC,CASSKLTGGETQYF
15,TRBD1,TRBJ1-6,NA,TRBV7-8,TGTGCCAGCAGCTTAACAGGGGGCTTGAATTCACCCCTCCACTTT,CASSLTGGLNSPLHF
13,NA,TRBJ1-1,NA,TRBV10-3,TGTGCCATCAGCCTGGGGAGGGAAACTGAAGCTTTCTTT,CAISLGRETEAFF
16,TRBD1,TRBJ2-2,once,TRBV4-1,TGCGCCAGCAGCCATAAGACAGGGGCGCGGACCGGGGAGCTGTTTTTT,CASSHKTGARTGELFF
14,TRBD2,TRBJ2-3,NA,TRBV5-4,TGTGCCAGCAGCCTCAGCGGGGGGCTAGATACGCAGTATTTT,CASSLSGGLDTQYF
15,NA,TRBJ1-2,NA,TRBV5-4,TGTGCCAGCAGTTACGACAGGACCCAAACCTATGGCTACACCTTC,CASSYDRTQTYGYTF
12,TRBD1,TRBJ1-1,NA,TRBV19,TGTGCCAGTCGTCGACAGGGGATAGAAGCTTTCTTT,CASRRQGIEAFF
14,TRBD1,TRBJ1-2,NA,TRBV18,TGTGCCAGCTCACCACCGGGACAGGGAGGCGGCTACACCTTC,CASSPPGQGGGYTF
12,NA,TRBJ2-3,NA,TRBV5-1,TGCGCCAGCAGCCCCTCCGTAGATACGCAGTATTTT,CASSPSVDTQYF